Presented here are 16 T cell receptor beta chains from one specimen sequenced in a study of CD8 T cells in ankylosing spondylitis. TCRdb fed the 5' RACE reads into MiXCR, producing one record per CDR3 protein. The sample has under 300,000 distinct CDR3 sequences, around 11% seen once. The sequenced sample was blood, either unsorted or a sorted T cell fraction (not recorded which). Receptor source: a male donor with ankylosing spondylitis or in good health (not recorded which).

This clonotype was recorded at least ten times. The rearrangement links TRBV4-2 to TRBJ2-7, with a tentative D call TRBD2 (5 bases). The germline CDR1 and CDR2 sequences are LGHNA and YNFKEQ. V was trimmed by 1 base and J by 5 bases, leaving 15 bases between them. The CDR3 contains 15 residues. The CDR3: CASSQVGNGGHEQYF. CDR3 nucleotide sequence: TGTGCCAGCAGCCAAGTGGGTAACGGCGGGCACGAGCAGTACTTC.

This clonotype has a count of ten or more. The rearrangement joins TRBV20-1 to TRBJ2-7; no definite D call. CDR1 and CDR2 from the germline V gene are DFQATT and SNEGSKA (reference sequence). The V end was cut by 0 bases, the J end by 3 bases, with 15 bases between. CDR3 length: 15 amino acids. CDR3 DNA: TGCAGTGCTAGAGATACCGGGCGGAGCTACTACGAGCAGTACTTC. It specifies CSARDTGRSYYEQYF.

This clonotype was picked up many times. The CDR3 nucleotides are TGCAGTGCTAGAGTACCGGGACTAGCGGGAGAGGATACGCAGTATTTT. Protein product: CSARVPGLAGEDTQYF. The genes are TRBV20-1 and TRBJ2-3; TRBD2 matches at 14 bases. J was trimmed by 6 bases and V by 1 base; bases with no gene match: 6. From germline, CDR1 is DFQATT and CDR2 SNEGSKA (reference sequence). This CDR3 is 16 amino acids long.

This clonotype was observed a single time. DNA of the CDR3: TGTGCCAGTAGTACGACTAGCGGGGGCTACAATGAGCAGTTCTTC. As protein: CASSTTSGGYNEQFF. The chain recombines TRBV19 with TRBJ2-1; 12 nucleotides agree with TRBD2. Trimming at V came to 4 bases and at J to 3 bases, leaving 1 base not matched to a gene. Germline CDR1 is LNHDA and CDR2 is SQIVND (reference sequence). CDR3 length equals 15 residues.

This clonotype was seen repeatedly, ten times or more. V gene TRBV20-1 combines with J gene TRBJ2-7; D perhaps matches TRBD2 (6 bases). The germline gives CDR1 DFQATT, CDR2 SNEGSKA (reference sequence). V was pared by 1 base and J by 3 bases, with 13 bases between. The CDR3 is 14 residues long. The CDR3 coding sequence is TGCAGTGCTAGAGCTGTGCGGACTATCTACGAGCAGTACTTC. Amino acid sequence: CSARAVRTIYEQYF.

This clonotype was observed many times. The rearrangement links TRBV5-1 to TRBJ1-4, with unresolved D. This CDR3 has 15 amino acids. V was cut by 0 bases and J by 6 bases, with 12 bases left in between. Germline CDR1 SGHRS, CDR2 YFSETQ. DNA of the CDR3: TGCGCCAGCAGCTTGGACGTGGGGAAGGATGAAAAACTGTTTTTT. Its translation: CASSLDVGKDEKLFF.

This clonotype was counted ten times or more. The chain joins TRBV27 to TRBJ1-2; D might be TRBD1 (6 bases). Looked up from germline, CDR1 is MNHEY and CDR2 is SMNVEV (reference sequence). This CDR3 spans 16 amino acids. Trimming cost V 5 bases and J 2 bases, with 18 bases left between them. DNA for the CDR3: TGTGCCAGCAGTGACACGCGGGGGGCTCCGAACTATGGCTACACCTTC. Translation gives CASSDTRGAPNYGYTF.

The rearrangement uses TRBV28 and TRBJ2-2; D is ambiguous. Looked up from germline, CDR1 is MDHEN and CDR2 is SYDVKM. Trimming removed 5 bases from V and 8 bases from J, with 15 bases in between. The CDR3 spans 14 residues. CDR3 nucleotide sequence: TGTGCCAGCAGTCCCCTCGTCCCTTCAGGGGAGCTGTTTTTT. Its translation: CASSPLVPSGELFF.

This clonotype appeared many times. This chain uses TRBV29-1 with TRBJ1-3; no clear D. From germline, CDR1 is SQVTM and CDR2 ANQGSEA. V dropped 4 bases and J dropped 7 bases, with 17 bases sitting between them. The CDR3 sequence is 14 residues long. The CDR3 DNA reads TGCAGCGTTGCCGAATTTACCGGGTCGAACACCATATATTTT. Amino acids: CSVAEFTGSNTIYF.

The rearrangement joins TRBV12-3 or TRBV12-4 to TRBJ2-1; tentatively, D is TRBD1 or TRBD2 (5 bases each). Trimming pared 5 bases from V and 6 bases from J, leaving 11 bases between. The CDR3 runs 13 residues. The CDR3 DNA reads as TGTGCCAGCAGTCCGGGACCCCGCAATGAGCAGTTCTTC. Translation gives CASSPGPRNEQFF.

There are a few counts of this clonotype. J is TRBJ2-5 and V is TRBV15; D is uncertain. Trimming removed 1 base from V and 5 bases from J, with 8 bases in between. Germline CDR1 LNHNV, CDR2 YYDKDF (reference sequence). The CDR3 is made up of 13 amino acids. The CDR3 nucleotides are TGTGCCACCAGCAGAGGCATGGGGGAGACCCAGTACTTC. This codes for CATSRGMGETQYF.

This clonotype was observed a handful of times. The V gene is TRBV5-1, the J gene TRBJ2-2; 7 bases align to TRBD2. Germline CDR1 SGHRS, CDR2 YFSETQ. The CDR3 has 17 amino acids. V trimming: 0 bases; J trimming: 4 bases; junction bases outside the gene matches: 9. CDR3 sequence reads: CASSLAASSGVTGELFF. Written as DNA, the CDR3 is TGCGCCAGCAGCTTGGCCGCCTCTAGCGGAGTCACCGGGGAGCTGTTTTTT.

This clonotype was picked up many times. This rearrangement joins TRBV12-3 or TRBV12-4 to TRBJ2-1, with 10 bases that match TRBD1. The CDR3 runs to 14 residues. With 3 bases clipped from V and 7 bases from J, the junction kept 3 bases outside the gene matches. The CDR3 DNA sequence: TGTGCCAGCAGTTTTGGGACAGGGGCAAATGAGCAGTTCTTC. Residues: CASSFGTGANEQFF.

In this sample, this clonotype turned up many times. The CDR3 DNA reads as TGTGCCAGCAGCTTAGCCTGGGAGTTTCCCTACAATGAGCAGTTCTTC. The encoded protein is CASSLAWEFPYNEQFF. The chain combines TRBV7-2 with TRBJ2-1, with D maybe TRBD2 (5 bases). The CDR3 covers 16 residues. Trimming shortened V by 0 bases and J by 2 bases, and 11 bases separated the two germline ends. Looked up from germline, CDR1 is SGHTA and CDR2 is FQGNSA.

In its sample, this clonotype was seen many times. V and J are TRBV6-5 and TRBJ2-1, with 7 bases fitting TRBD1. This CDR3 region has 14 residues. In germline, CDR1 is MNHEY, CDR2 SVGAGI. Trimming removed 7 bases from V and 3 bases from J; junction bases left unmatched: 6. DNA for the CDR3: TGTGCCAGCACTTCATCAGGGGGCTACAATGAGCAGTTCTTC. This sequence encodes CASTSSGGYNEQFF.

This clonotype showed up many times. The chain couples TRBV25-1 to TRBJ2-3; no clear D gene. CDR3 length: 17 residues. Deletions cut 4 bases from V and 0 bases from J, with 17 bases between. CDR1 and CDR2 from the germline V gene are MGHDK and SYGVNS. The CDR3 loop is CASSGPVLDPSTDTQYF. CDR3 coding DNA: TGTGCCAGCAGTGGACCGGTTTTAGACCCTAGCACAGATACGCAGTATTTT.